A selection of T cell receptor beta chains follows, all from one sample in a study of post-analysis software for immune sequencing data. Using its own MiXCR run on the PCR reads, TCRdb lists one record per CDR3 protein. The sample carries some 240,000 distinct CDR3 sequences, just over 35% recorded once. Sample: blood. The receptors derive from a girl between 10 and 17 years old with multiple sclerosis. The CDR3 runs from the conserved cysteine through the conserved F or W. D genes are given only for firm matches. Clone sizes are given selectively: once, few, many, or a class where the clone is expanded.

V,size,D,J,length,DNA,CDR3
TRBV5-1,.,.,TRBJ2-2,14,TGCGCCAGCAGCTCAGGGGATGGAACCGGGGAGCTGTTTTTT,CASSSGDGTGELFF
TRBV11-2,.,.,TRBJ2-1,14,TGTGCCAGCAGCTTAGTAGACAGCTTCAATGAGCAGTTCTTC,CASSLVDSFNEQFF
TRBV29-1,many,.,TRBJ1-2,15,TGCAGCGTTCGGGGAGGACAGCTTACTAACTATGGCTACACCTTC,CSVRGGQLTNYGYTF
TRBV7-7,many,TRBD1,TRBJ2-1,16,TGTGCCAGCAGCCCGCAACCGGGACAGGGTGCCAATGAGCAGTTCTTC,CASSPQPGQGANEQFF
TRBV10-3,.,.,TRBJ2-3,15,TGTGCCATCACCACAGGCCTCCAGGCGGGAGATACGCAGTATTTT,CAITTGLQAGDTQYF
TRBV19,.,.,TRBJ2-6,16,TGTGCCAGTAGTCGACAGTTACCCTCTGGGGCCAACGTCCTGACTTTC,CASSRQLPSGANVLTF
TRBV6-1,many,TRBD2,TRBJ2-1,15,TGTGCCAGCAGTGAAACTAGCGGGGGGGCCCAGGAGCAGTTCTTC,CASSETSGGAQEQFF
TRBV20-1,.,.,TRBJ2-2,13,TGCAGTGCGAGCCAGGGGAACACCGGGGAGCTGTTTTTT,CSASQGNTGELFF
TRBV10-2,.,.,TRBJ1-1,14,TGCGCCAGCAGCGACCACAGGGCGTTTTATGAAGCTTTCTTT,CASSDHRAFYEAFF
TRBV27,.,.,TRBJ1-5,14,TGTGCCAGCAGTTTGGGGCGGAGCAATCAGCCCCAGCATTTT,CASSLGRSNQPQHF
TRBV6-5,.,.,TRBJ1-1,15,TGTGCCAGCAGCCCGCAGGACGGCGTATGGTTCGGAGCTTTCTTT,CASSPQDGVWFGAFF
TRBV20-1,many,.,TRBJ1-1,15,TGCAGTGCTAATGTCAGGGTCATCGGAGACACTGAAGCTTTCTTT,CSANVRVIGDTEAFF
TRBV7-9,many,.,TRBJ2-3,17,TGTGCCAGCAGCGGGCGGCAACGAGATCTACCCAGAGATACGCAGTATTTT,CASSGRQRDLPRDTQYF
TRBV15,.,TRBD2,TRBJ2-7,16,TGTGCCACCAGCGATCTGGTGCTAGCGGGATCGCGGGAGCAGTACTTC,CATSDLVLAGSREQYF
TRBV7-2,.,.,TRBJ1-5,13,TGTGCCAGCAGCTTAGGGTCCAGTCAGCCCCAGCATTTT,CASSLGSSQPQHF
TRBV6-5,few,TRBD2,TRBJ2-1,15,TGTGCCAGCAGTTACTCACTGGCTAGCGGGAGGGCCCAGTTCTTC,CASSYSLASGRAQFF
TRBV20-1,many,.,TRBJ2-1,14,TGCAGTGCCCAGACGTTCAGGGACTACAATGAGCAGTTCTTC,CSAQTFRDYNEQFF
TRBV6-1,many,TRBD1,TRBJ1-5,13,TGTGCCGGCCGGACAGGGGGGAATCAGCCCCAGCATTTT,CAGRTGGNQPQHF
TRBV11-2,.,.,TRBJ2-5,15,TGTGCCAACAGCTTAAATCGGATGATCAAAGAGACCCAGTACTTC,CANSLNRMIKETQYF
TRBV4-1,many,.,TRBJ1-5,14,TGCGCCAGCAGCGGGGTAGTGAGCAATCAGCCCCAGCATTTT,CASSGVVSNQPQHF
TRBV20-1,.,.,TRBJ1-1,13,TGCAGTGCTAGAGTGCTGGGCGGGACTGAAGCTTTCTTT,CSARVLGGTEAFF
TRBV27,few,.,TRBJ2-1,13,TGTGCCAGCAGTTACGGGCCCTACAATGAGCAGTTCTTC,CASSYGPYNEQFF
TRBV20-1,.,TRBD2,TRBJ2-7,15,TGCAGTGCTACCAAGGCGGCGGGGGGAACCTACGAGCAGTACTTC,CSATKAAGGTYEQYF
TRBV7-9,.,.,TRBJ2-2,15,TGTGCCAGCAGAATAGGGATCGCGAACACCGGGGAGCGGTTTTTT,CASRIGIANTGERFF
TRBV20-1,.,.,TRBJ2-3,13,TGCAGTGCTAGAGTCCCGGGACCAGTTATGCAGTATTTT,CSARVPGPVMQYF
TRBV2,.,TRBD2,TRBJ2-5,15,TGTGCCAGCAGAGAACTAGCGGGGCAAAACAATGAGCAGTACTTC,CASRELAGQNNEQYF
TRBV5-1,many,.,TRBJ1-1,13,TGTGCCAGCAGCTTAGGAGGGAACACTGAAGCTTTCTTT,CASSLGGNTEAFF
TRBV29-1,.,.,TRBJ2-3,13,TGCAGCGTTCCCCGCGGGGGCACAGATACGCAGTATTTT,CSVPRGGTDTQYF
TRBV5-1,many,TRBD2,TRBJ2-5,17,TGCGCCAGCAGCCTAGTTACCGGGACTAGCGGGAGCGAGACCCAGTACTTC,CASSLVTGTSGSETQYF
TRBV9,.,.,TRBJ2-2,13,TGTGCCAGCAGCGGCCGGGACACCGGGGAGCTGTTTTTT,CASSGRDTGELFF
TRBV6-4,.,TRBD2,TRBJ2-1,13,TGTGCCAGCAGTGACAAGACTAGCGATCTACTGTTCTTC,CASSDKTSDLLFF
TRBV3-1,.,.,TRBJ2-7,15,TGTGCCAGCAGCCAAGATTGGGAAAACTCCTACGAGCAGTACTTC,CASSQDWENSYEQYF
TRBV3-1,many,TRBD1,TRBJ2-6,18,TGTGCCAGCAGCGGAGACAGGGGCCCGAGCTCTGGGGCCAACGTCCTGACTTTC,CASSGDRGPSSGANVLTF
TRBV20-1,.,TRBD1,TRBJ2-5,14,TGCAGTGCTAGTCAGGCAGGGGGCCTCGGGACCCAGTACTTC,CSASQAGGLGTQYF
TRBV12-3/TRBV12-4,many,TRBD2,TRBJ2-3,17,TGTGCCAGCAGTTTCACCAGACTAGCGGAACGCACAGATACGCAGTATTTT,CASSFTRLAERTDTQYF
TRBV12-3/TRBV12-4,many,.,TRBJ1-1,12,TGTGCCAGCAGCCTCTGGGGCAATCGGGCTTTCTTT,CASSLWGNRAFF
TRBV24-1,.,.,TRBJ1-2,13,TGTGCCACCCGGGAATCGGAGACCTATGGCTACACCTTC,CATRESETYGYTF
TRBV6-1,.,.,TRBJ2-3,14,TGTGCCAGCAGGTGGGGGGTCGGCACAGATACGCAGTATTTT,CASRWGVGTDTQYF
TRBV10-3,few,TRBD1,TRBJ2-3,15,TGTGCCATCAGGAAGGGACAGGGTGGAGGGGATACGCAGTATTTT,CAIRKGQGGGDTQYF
TRBV20-1,many,TRBD1,TRBJ1-2,18,TGCAGTGCTAGAGATATAGGGGGACAGTCTGATGTTAACTATGGCTACACCTTC,CSARDIGGQSDVNYGYTF
TRBV7-3,few,TRBD2,TRBJ2-7,16,TGTGCCAGCAGCTTAAAGCGGGAGGCCTCCTACAATGAGCAGTACTTC,CASSLKREASYNEQYF
TRBV2,.,TRBD1,TRBJ2-2,17,TGTGCCAGCGGGAAGGTCCCGCTACAGGGGCAATCCGGGGAGCTGTTTTTT,CASGKVPLQGQSGELFF
TRBV7-6,.,.,TRBJ1-4,14,TGTGCCAGCAGCCAGGCAGGTGATAATGAAAAACTGTTTTTT,CASSQAGDNEKLFF
TRBV20-1,.,TRBD2,TRBJ2-3,14,TGCAGTGCCCCCCTAGCGGGGGGCACAGATACGCAGTATTTT,CSAPLAGGTDTQYF
TRBV6-2/TRBV6-3,.,TRBD2,TRBJ2-3,17,TGTGCCAGCAGAGCCCTCTCTGCGGGGGGGTCGTCAGATACGCAGTATTTT,CASRALSAGGSSDTQYF
TRBV12-3/TRBV12-4,many,.,TRBJ2-1,12,TGTGCCAGCAGCCAAAACTACAATGAGCAGTTCTTC,CASSQNYNEQFF